A single sample is the source of the 6 T cell receptor beta chains below, sequenced in a study of shared clonotypes between healthy human individuals. TCRdb's copy holds only in-frame clones and misses some; the assay was immunoSEQ multiplex PCR. The table has roughly 2.6 million clones, approximately 92% seen once; the top ten hold over 0.12%. Sequencing was performed on naive CD4+ T cells sorted from blood. Subset indicated: CD45RA+ positively selected. Receptors originate from a man aged 18 to 30 in good health.

Turning to this clone: This CDR3 is also generated by other DNA sequences in the sample. This chain connects TRBV7-2 to TRBJ1-3; no firm D call. The length of the CDR3 is 15 residues. Germline V CDR1 and CDR2: SGHTA, FQGNSA. Trimming removed 5 bases from V and 0 bases from J, with 11 bases in between. The CDR3 loop is CASSLGPSSGNTIYF. CDR3 bases: TGTGCCAGCAGCCTAGGACCGAGCTCTGGAAACACCATATATTTT.

This clone was recorded a few times. Different DNA sequences within this sample yield the same CDR3. V usage is TRBV5-1 and J usage is TRBJ1-5, with D perhaps matching TRBD1 (5 bases). The CDR3 runs to 15 residues. Germline assignment: CDR1 SGHRS and CDR2 YFSETQ. V was cut by 0 bases and J by 6 bases, with 13 bases left in between. This CDR3 is CASSLEGAKGQPQHF. The CDR3 nucleotides read TGCGCCAGCAGCTTGGAAGGGGCGAAGGGTCAGCCCCAGCATTTT.

V gene TRBV19 combines with J gene TRBJ1-1; D unresolved. The CDR3 has 16 amino acids. Trimming left V 6 bases short and J 0 bases short, with 17 bases between. From germline, CDR1 is LNHDA and CDR2 SQIVND (reference sequence). In DNA, the CDR3 is TGTGCCAGTAGAGATATTTTAACAATTATGAACACTGAAGCTTTCTTT. This translates into CASRDILTIMNTEAFF.

The genes are TRBV30 and TRBJ2-5; a weak D match, TRBD2 (6 bases). CDR3 length: 16 amino acids. CDR1 is GTSNPN and CDR2 is SVGIG in the germline V gene (reference sequence). V lost 0 bases and J 5 bases, leaving 19 bases between the germline ends. In nucleotides, the CDR3 is TGTGCCTGGAGTGTAAACCGGGGGAGAGTTTTGGAGACCCAGTACTTC. Its translation is CAWSVNRGRVLETQYF.

As concerns this clone: Additional DNA sequences in this sample encode the identical CDR3. This sequence joins TRBV10-3 and TRBJ1-4; the D is unclear. V lost 0 bases to trimming and J lost 8 bases, with 4 bases between them. The germline CDR1 and CDR2 sequences are ENHRY and SYGVKD. The CDR3 extends over 12 amino acids. CDR3 bases: TGTGCCATCAGTGAGTCGAGCGAAAAACTGTTTTTT. This translates into CAISESSEKLFF.

This clone appeared once. The chain employs TRBV6-1 and TRBJ1-4; the match to TRBD1 covers 8 bases. Germline V gene data show CDR1 as MNHNS and CDR2 as SASEGT. The CDR3 extends over 14 amino acids. Trimming took 11 bases from V and 8 from J; bases not matched to a gene: 13. The CDR3 loop reads CASSGTGWGEKLFF. The CDR3 DNA reads TGTGCCTCAAGCGGGACAGGCTGGGGGGAAAAACTGTTTTTT.